This T cell receptor (beta chain) came from a study of vaccination and CD4 T cells after COVID-19. In its sample, this clonotype was seen a few times. No antigen is known for it. Treatment indicated: approximately 9-day PBMC culture with coronavirus spike peptide pools or control peptides (ViraFEST assay). During the years 2011-2018, before the COVID-19 pandemic, the unexposed donor's CD4+ T cells were collected. Sequencing of DNA taken from cultured CD4+ T cells relied on the Oncomine TCR Beta short-read assay. CD4+ T cells were cultured, and genomic DNA was extracted from them. TCRdb re-derived calls from the PCR reads in MiXCR, one entry per CDR3 protein. The sample yields 8,500 to 10,000 distinct CDR3 sequences, 25% to 30% seen once. The CDR3 length is 15 residues. Between the trimmed V and J ends, which lost 5 bases and 2 bases, there was a span of 15 bases. Per the germline V gene, CDR1 is SGHTA and CDR2 is FQGNSA.

Material: CD4+ T cells from blood, cultured in vitro. This sequence joins TRBV7-2 and TRBJ1-2; TRBD1 is a possible D gene (6 bases). The TCR sequence derives from a human donor in good health. In nucleotides, the CDR3 is TGTGCCAGCAGCAAAAACAGGGATCTCAACTATGGCTACACCTTC. Translating it yields CASSKNRDLNYGYTF. The full variable domain, with the rest looked up from reference TRBV7-2 and TRBJ1-2, is GAGVSQSPSNKVTEKGKDVELRCDPISGHTALYWYRQSLGQGLEFLIYFQGNSAPDKSGLPSDRFSAERTGGSVSTLTIQRTQQEDSAVYLCASSKNRDLNYGYTFGSGTRLTVV.